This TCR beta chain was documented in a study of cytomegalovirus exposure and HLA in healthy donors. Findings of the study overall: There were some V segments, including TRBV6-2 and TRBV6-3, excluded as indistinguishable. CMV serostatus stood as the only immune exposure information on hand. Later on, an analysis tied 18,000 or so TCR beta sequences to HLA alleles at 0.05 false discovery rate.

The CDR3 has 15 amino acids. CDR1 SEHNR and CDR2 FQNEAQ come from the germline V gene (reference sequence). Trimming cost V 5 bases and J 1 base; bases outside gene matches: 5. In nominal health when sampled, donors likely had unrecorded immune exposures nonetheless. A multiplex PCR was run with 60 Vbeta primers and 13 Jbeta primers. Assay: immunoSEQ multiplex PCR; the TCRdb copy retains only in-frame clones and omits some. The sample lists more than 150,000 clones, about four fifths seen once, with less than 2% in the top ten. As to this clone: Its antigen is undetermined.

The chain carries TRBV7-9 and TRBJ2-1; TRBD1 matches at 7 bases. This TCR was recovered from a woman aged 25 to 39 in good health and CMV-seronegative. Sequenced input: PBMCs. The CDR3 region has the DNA TGTGCCAGCAGCAATGGCAGGGGGTCCTACAATGAGCAGTTCTTC. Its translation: CASSNGRGSYNEQFF.